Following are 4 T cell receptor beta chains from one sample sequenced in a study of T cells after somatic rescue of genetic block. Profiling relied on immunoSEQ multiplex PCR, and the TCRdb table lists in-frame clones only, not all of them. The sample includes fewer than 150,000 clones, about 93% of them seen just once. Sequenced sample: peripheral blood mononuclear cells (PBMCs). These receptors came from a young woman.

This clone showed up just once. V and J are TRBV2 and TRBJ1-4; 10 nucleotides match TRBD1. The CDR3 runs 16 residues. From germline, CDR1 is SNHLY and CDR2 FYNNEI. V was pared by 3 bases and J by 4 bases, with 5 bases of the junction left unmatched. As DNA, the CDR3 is TGTGCCAGCAGTGAGTGGGGACAGGGGATTAATGAAAAACTGTTTTTT. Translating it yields CASSEWGQGINEKLFF.

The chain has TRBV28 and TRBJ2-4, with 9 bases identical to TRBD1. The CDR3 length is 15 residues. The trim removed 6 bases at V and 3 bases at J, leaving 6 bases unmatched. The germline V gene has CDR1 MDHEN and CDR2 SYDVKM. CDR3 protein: CASSHGTGNKNIQYF. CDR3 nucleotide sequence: TGTGCCAGCAGCCACGGGACAGGGAACAAAAACATTCAGTACTTC.

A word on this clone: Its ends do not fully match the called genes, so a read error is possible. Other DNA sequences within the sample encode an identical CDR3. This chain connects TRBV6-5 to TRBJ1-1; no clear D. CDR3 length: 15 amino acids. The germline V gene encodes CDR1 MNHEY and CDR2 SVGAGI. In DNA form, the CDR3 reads TGTGCCAGCAGCTACTCGCGAACGGTGAACACTGAAGCTTTCTTT. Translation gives CASSYSRTVNTEAFF.

The CDR3 is CSVQGKWDTQYF. The CDR3 DNA sequence: TGCAGCGTCCAGGGGAAGTGGGATACGCAGTATTTT. The chain joins TRBV29-1 to TRBJ2-3; perhaps TRBD1 as D (6 bases). The CDR3 extends over 12 amino acids. Germline assignment: CDR1 SQVTM and CDR2 ANQGSEA. The ends were cut back, 6 bases at V and 6 bases at J, with 13 bases in the middle.